This TCR beta chain was obtained from a study of monozygotic twins with inflammatory bowel disease. Findings and limits, study-wide: No difference in repertoire similarity was seen between concordant and discordant twins, possibly because power was limited.

As for this clonotype: Its specificity is unknown.

TCRdb re-called the 5' RACE reads and gives one entry per CDR3 protein, without DNA. This sample's clone table lists some 200,000 distinct CDR3 sequences. The CDR3 extends over 17 amino acids. The V gene's germline CDR1 is DFQATT and CDR2 SNEGSKA (reference sequence). Collection yielded 2.5 to 3 ml of blood per donor. This TCR was sampled from a human donor with ulcerative colitis or Crohn's disease, or a healthy co-twin of an affected twin (not recorded which). V usage is TRBV20-1 and J usage is TRBJ2-3; the TCRdb D gene call, TRBD1, has no DNA to confirm it. The material sequenced was blood. The CDR3 sequence is CSARGSPRDPRSDTQYF.